Shown below are 21 T cell receptor beta chains from a single sample sequenced in a study of cytomegalovirus exposure and HLA in healthy donors. A multiplex PCR was run with 60 Vbeta primers and 13 Jbeta primers. Here immunoSEQ multiplex PCR was the method, and the copy in TCRdb shows in-frame clones only, minus some. In the table there are about 160,000 clones, roughly 78% of which are singletons. Sequences were obtained from PBMCs. The receptors derive from a woman aged 40 to 55 in good health and CMV-seronegative.

This clone was counted once. The V and J genes are TRBV12-5 and TRBJ2-1, with 11 bases identical to TRBD1. The length of the CDR3 is 14 residues. V shed 5 bases and J 7 bases; nucleotides not matched to a gene: 4. Germline assignment: CDR1 LGHNT and CDR2 FRNRAP. CDR3 DNA: TGTGCTAGTGGTCCGGGACAGGGGGGAAATGAGCAGTTCTTC. Translated, it gives CASGPGQGGNEQFF.

The chain links TRBV4-1 to TRBJ1-3; weak D call: TRBD1 (6 bases). This CDR3 region has 14 residues. Between the trimmed V and J ends, which lost 4 bases and 4 bases, there was a span of 11 bases. Looked up from germline, CDR1 is MGHRA and CDR2 is YSYEKL. This CDR3 is CASSPGQDGNTIYF. The CDR3 bases are TGCGCCAGCAGCCCGGGACAAGACGGAAACACCATATATTTT.

This chain uses TRBV7-9 with TRBJ2-3; the match to TRBD2 covers 8 bases. The germline V gene encodes CDR1 SEHNR and CDR2 FQNEAQ (reference sequence). The CDR3 runs 16 residues. V was clipped by 5 bases and J by 2 bases; unmatched bases: 9. The CDR3, as DNA: TGTGCCAGCAGCGAAACCGCGGGGGGAGTCACAGATACGCAGTATTTT. It specifies CASSETAGGVTDTQYF. Full variable domain (rest looked up from reference TRBV7-9 and TRBJ2-3): DTGVSQNPRHKITKRGQNVTFRCDPISEHNRLYWYRQTLGQGPEFLTYFQNEAQLEKSRLLSDRFSAERPKGSFSTLEIQRTEQGDSAMYLCASSETAGGVTDTQYFGPGTRLTVL.

The J gene is TRBJ2-7, the V gene TRBV10-1; 8 bases fit TRBD1. The CDR3 sequence is 15 residues long. V shed 2 bases, J shed 4 bases, and the junction held 7 bases outside the gene matches. CDR1 is WNHNN and CDR2 is SYGVQD in the germline V gene (reference sequence). CDR3 residues: CASSERTGIIYEQYF. In DNA, the CDR3 is TGCGCCAGCAGTGAGAGGACAGGGATAATTTACGAGCAGTACTTC.

This clone was seen a few times. The CDR3 region is CASSYVGGGMDYGYTF. The CDR3 nucleotides are TGTGCCAGCAGTTACGTCGGCGGGGGTATGGACTATGGCTACACCTTC. The V and J genes are TRBV6-5 and TRBJ1-2; D is perhaps TRBD1 (5 bases). The CDR3 runs 16 residues. The V and J ends lost 2 bases and 3 bases respectively, with 16 bases between them. Germline V gives CDR1 MNHEY, CDR2 SVGAGI.

The chain carries TRBV28 and TRBJ2-7, with 7 bases lining up with TRBD1. The CDR3 is 14 residues long. Germline CDR1 MDHEN, CDR2 SYDVKM. V was pared by 4 bases and J by 8 bases, with 11 bases of the junction left unmatched. The CDR3 DNA reads as TGTGCCAGCAGTTCCCGACAGGGCATTGTCAAGCAGTACTTC. It is translated as CASSSRQGIVKQYF. Full variable domain (rest looked up from reference TRBV28 and TRBJ2-7): DVKVTQSSRYLVKRTGEKVFLECVQDMDHENMFWYRQDPGLGLRLIYFSYDVKMKEKGDIPEGYSVSREKKERFSLILESASTNQTSMYLCASSSRQGIVKQYFGPGTRLTVT.

The chain links TRBV28 to TRBJ2-3; D not certain. This CDR3 contains 12 residues. Per germline, CDR1 MDHEN and CDR2 SYDVKM. With 6 bases removed from V and 6 bases from J, the gap between germline ends came to 10 bases. In DNA form, the CDR3 reads TGTGCCAGCAGCCTAATCGGGGATACGCAGTATTTT. The encoded protein is CASSLIGDTQYF.

This rearrangement joins TRBV27 to TRBJ2-2; 8 bases map to TRBD1. V gave up 6 bases and J gave up 6 bases; unmatched junction bases: 15. The CDR3 length is 17 residues. CDR1 MNHEY and CDR2 SMNVEV come from the germline V gene (reference sequence). In DNA, the CDR3 is TGTGCCAGCAGCTCCTCAGACAGGGGAGCTTTTGCCGGGGAGCTGTTTTTT. Amino acid sequence: CASSSSDRGAFAGELFF.

The chain recombines TRBV5-1 with TRBJ2-1; 7 positions match TRBD2. V was pared by 4 bases and J by 2 bases, with 9 bases of the junction left unmatched. Germline loops: CDR1 SGHRS, CDR2 YFSETQ. The length of the CDR3 is 16 residues. The CDR3 DNA follows: TGCGCCAGCAGCCGGACCCTTCTAGCGGCCTACAATGAGCAGTTCTTC. It encodes CASSRTLLAAYNEQFF.

The rearrangement links TRBV5-1 to TRBJ1-3, with D perhaps matching TRBD1 (5 bases). The CDR3 is 16 amino acids. Trimming cost V 3 bases and J 3 bases, with 16 bases left between them. The germline V gene has CDR1 SGHRS and CDR2 YFSETQ. CDR3 sequence (DNA): TGCGCCAGCAGCTCGCGGGGGGGATGGATTGGAAACACCATATATTTT. Translating it yields CASSSRGGWIGNTIYF.

The chain couples TRBV7-2 to TRBJ2-7, with a tentative D call TRBD2 (6 bases). The CDR3 length is 14 residues. V was shortened by 5 bases and J by 4 bases, with 15 bases between the two germline ends. Germline assignment: CDR1 SGHTA and CDR2 FQGNSA. The CDR3 here is CASSPGPGEYEQYF. The CDR3 DNA follows: TGTGCCAGCAGCCCGGGCCCGGGGGAGTACGAGCAGTACTTC.

V is TRBV28 and J is TRBJ1-1; 8 bases agree with TRBD1. CDR3 length: 14 residues. The germline V gene has CDR1 MDHEN and CDR2 SYDVKM. Trimming took 3 bases from V and 4 from J; bases not matched to a gene: 4. CDR3 DNA sequence: TGTGCCAGCAGTTTGCACAGGGGGTCCACTGAAGCTTTCTTT. Translating gives CASSLHRGSTEAFF.

The V and J genes are TRBV5-1 and TRBJ1-2; maybe TRBD1 (5 bases). CDR3 length: 15 amino acids. The germline V gene encodes CDR1 SGHRS and CDR2 YFSETQ. Trimming took 0 bases from V and 6 from J, leaving 15 bases between them. CDR3 bases: TGCGCCAGCAGCTTGGCGGGGGAGGGTCAGCATGGCTACACCTTC. It specifies CASSLAGEGQHGYTF. Complete variable domain (other parts from reference TRBV5-1 and TRBJ1-2): KAGVTQTPRYLIKTRGQQVTLSCSPISGHRSVSWYQQTPGQGLQFLFEYFSETQRNKGNFPGRFSGRQFSNSRSEMNVSTLELGDSALYLCASSLAGEGQHGYTFGSGTRLTVV.

CDR3 bases: TGTGCCAGCAGCCAGGACAGACGTAATTCACCCCTCCACTTT. Amino acids: CASSQDRRNSPLHF. The rearrangement links TRBV5-4 to TRBJ1-6; maybe TRBD1 (6 bases). Trimming pared 4 bases from V and 6 bases from J, leaving 11 bases between. Germline V gene data show CDR1 as SGHNT and CDR2 as YYREEE (reference sequence). This CDR3 comprises 14 residues.

This clone has just a few counts. The chain recombines TRBV9 with TRBJ2-2; TRBD1 matches 9 bases. This CDR3 region has 16 residues. Germline trimming cut 2 bases from V and 7 bases from J; bases unmatched to any gene: 9. Germline CDR1 and CDR2: SGDLS and YYNGEE. CDR3 in DNA: TGTGCCAGCAGCGTGGGAGGGACAGGGAGAGGCGGGGAGCTGTTTTTT. As protein: CASSVGGTGRGGELFF. The full variable domain, rest sourced from reference TRBV9 and TRBJ2-2, is DSGVTQTPKHLITATGQRVTLRCSPRSGDLSVYWYQQSLDQGLQFLIQYYNGEERAKGNILERFSAQQFPDLHSELNLSSLELGDSALYFCASSVGGTGRGGELFFGEGSRLTVL.

The rearrangement uses TRBV5-1 and TRBJ2-2; D not certain. The CDR3 is 12 residues long. Trimming took 2 bases from V and 7 from J, leaving 6 bases between them. Germline V CDR1 and CDR2: SGHRS, YFSETQ. Written as DNA, the CDR3 is TGCGCCAGCAGCTTAACGGGCGGGGAGCTGTTTTTT. Its translation is CASSLTGGELFF.

The rearrangement joins TRBV19 to TRBJ1-2, with D tentatively TRBD1 (6 bases). The length of the CDR3 is 14 residues. Trimming removed 7 bases at V and 2 bases at J, with 14 bases between. Germline CDR1 reads LNHDA; CDR2 reads SQIVND (reference sequence). CDR3 bases: TGTGCCAGTACGGCGGCAGGGGCCAACTATGGCTACACCTTC. Amino acid sequence: CASTAAGANYGYTF.

The chain is built from TRBV25-1 and TRBJ1-2; D is possibly TRBD1 (5 bases). Trimming stripped 1 base from V and 3 bases from J, with 6 bases between. From germline, CDR1 is MGHDK and CDR2 SYGVNS. There are 13 residues in the CDR3. The CDR3: CASSEWGDYGYTF. CDR3 DNA sequence: TGTGCCAGCAGTGAATGGGGGGACTATGGCTACACCTTC.

The gene calls are TRBV14 and TRBJ2-7; TRBD1 aligns across 8 bases. Germline loops: CDR1 SGHDN, CDR2 FVKESK. The CDR3 contains 15 residues. V shed 4 bases and J 1 base; nucleotides not matched to a gene: 6. CDR3 sequence (DNA): TGTGCCAGCAGCCCTGTCGACAGGGGATCCTACGAGCAGTACTTC. Amino acid sequence: CASSPVDRGSYEQYF.

The chain employs TRBV5-4 and TRBJ2-3, with TRBD1 matching over 7 bases. Per the germline V gene, CDR1 is SGHNT and CDR2 is YYREEE (reference sequence). J lost 2 bases, V lost 4 bases, and 4 bases had no gene match. The CDR3 is 14 amino acids. This chain's CDR3 is CASSPTGLTDTQYF. The CDR3 DNA is TGTGCCAGCAGCCCGACAGGGCTCACAGATACGCAGTATTTT.

This clone was detected a few times. Other DNA sequences in this sample translate to the same CDR3. The rearrangement links TRBV6-6 to TRBJ1-1; 9 nucleotides match TRBD1. Losses at the gene ends were 5 bases for V and 1 base for J; bases not matched to a gene: 2. The CDR3 consists of 14 residues. The V gene's germline CDR1 is MNHNY and CDR2 SVGAGI (reference sequence). In DNA form, the CDR3 reads TGTGCCAGCAGTCTGGGACAGGGGAACACTGAAGCTTTCTTT. This gives the protein CASSLGQGNTEAFF.